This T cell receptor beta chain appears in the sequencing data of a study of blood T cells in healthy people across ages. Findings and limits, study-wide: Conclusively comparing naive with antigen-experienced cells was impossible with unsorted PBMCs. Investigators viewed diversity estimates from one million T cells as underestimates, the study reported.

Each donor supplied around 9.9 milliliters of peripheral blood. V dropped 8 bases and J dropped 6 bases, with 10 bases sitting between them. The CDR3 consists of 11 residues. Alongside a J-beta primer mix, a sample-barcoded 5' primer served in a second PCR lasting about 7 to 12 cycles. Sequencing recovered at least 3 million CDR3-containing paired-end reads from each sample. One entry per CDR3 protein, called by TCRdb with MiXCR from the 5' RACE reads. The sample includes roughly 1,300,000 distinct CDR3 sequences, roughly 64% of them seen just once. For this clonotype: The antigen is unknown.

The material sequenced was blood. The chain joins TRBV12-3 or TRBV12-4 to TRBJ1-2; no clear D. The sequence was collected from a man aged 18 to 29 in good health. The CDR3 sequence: CASGEENGYTF. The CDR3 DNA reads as TGTGCCAGCGGCGAAGAGAATGGCTACACCTTC.